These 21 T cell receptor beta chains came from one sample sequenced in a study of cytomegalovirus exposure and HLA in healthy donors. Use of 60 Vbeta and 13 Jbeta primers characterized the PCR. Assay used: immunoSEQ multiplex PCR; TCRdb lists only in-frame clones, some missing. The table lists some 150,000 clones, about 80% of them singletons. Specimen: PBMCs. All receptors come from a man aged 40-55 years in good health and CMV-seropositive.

CDR3 residues: CATTGRGLYGYTF. In DNA form, the CDR3 reads TGTGCCACCACGGGGAGGGGTCTCTATGGCTACACCTTC. The chain links TRBV27 to TRBJ1-2, with D possibly matching TRBD1 (5 bases). The CDR3 contains 13 residues. Looked up from germline, CDR1 is MNHEY and CDR2 is SMNVEV (reference sequence). The V end lost 10 bases, the J end lost 4 bases, and 16 bases lay between the germline ends.

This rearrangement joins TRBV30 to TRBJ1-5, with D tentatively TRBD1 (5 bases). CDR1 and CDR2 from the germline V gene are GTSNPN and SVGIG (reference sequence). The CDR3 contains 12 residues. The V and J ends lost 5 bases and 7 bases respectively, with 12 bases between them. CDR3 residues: CAWGRGSQPQHF. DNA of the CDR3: TGTGCCTGGGGACGGGGGAGCCAGCCCCAGCATTTT.

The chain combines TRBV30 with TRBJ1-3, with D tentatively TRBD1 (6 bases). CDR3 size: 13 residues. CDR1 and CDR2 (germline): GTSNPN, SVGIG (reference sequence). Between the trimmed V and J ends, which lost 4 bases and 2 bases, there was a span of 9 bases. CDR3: CAWKQGAGNTIYF. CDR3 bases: TGTGCCTGGAAACAGGGAGCTGGAAACACCATATATTTT.

Here the CDR3 reads CAWAGAGGDSNQPQHF. The DNA for the CDR3 is TGTGCCTGGGCAGGGGCAGGGGGCGATAGCAATCAGCCCCAGCATTTT. This chain uses TRBV30 with TRBJ1-5; 8 bases are shared with TRBD1. Germline V gene sequence: CDR1 GTSNPN, CDR2 SVGIG (reference sequence). Trimming cost V 5 bases and J 0 bases; bases outside gene matches: 9. The CDR3 length is 16 residues.

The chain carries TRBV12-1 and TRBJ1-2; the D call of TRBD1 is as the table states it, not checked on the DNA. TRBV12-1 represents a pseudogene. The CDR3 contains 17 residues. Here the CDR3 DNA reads TGTGCCAGCACCGACCCAAACAGGACAGACCTCAACTATGGCTACACCTTC. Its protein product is CASTDPNRTDLNYGYTF.

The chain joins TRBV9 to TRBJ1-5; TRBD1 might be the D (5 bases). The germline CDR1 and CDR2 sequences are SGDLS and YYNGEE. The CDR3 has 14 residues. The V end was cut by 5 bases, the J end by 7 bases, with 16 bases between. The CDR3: CASSPGRGGQPQHF. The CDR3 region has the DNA TGTGCCAGCAGTCCGGGACGGGGAGGACAGCCCCAGCATTTT.

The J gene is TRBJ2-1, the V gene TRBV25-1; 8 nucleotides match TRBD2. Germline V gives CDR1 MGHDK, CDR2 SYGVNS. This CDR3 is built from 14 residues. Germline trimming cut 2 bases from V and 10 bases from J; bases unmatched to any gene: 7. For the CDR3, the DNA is TGTGCCAGCAGTGAAACTAGCGGCTTCTTCGAGCAGTTCTTC. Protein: CASSETSGFFEQFF.

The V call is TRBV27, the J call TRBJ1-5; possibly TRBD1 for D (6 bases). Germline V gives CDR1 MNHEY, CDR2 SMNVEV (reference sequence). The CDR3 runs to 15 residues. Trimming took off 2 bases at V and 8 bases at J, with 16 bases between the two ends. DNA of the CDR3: TGTGCCAGCAGTTTAAAACAGAACTACAGGGAGCCCCAGCATTTT. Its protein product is CASSLKQNYREPQHF.

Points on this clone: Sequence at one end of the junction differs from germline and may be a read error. For the CDR3, the DNA is TGTTCCAGCAGCTTAAGCGGCGAGCAGTACTTC. Translation: CSSSLSGEQYF. This chain joins TRBV7-9 and TRBJ2-7; TRBD2 might be the D (5 bases). This CDR3 comprises 11 residues. Germline assignment: CDR1 SEHNR and CDR2 FQNEAQ (reference sequence).

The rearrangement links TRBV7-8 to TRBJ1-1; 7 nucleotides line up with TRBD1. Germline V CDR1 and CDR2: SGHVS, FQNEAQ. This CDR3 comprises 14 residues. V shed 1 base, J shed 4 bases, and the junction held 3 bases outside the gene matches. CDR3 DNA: TGTGCCAGCAGCTTAGGAAACAGGGGCACTGAAGCTTTCTTT. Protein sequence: CASSLGNRGTEAFF.

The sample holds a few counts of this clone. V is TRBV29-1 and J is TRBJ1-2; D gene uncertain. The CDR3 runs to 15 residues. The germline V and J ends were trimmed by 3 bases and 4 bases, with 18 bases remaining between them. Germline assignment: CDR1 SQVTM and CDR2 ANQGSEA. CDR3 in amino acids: CSVDGGPKQLYGYTF. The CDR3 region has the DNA TGCAGCGTTGACGGCGGGCCAAAGCAACTCTATGGCTACACCTTC. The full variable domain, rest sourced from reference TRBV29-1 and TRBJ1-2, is SAVISQKPSRDICQRGTSLTIQCQVDSQVTMMFWYRQQPGQSLTLIATANQGSEATYESGFVIDKFPISRPNLTFSTLTVSNMSPEDSSIYLCSVDGGPKQLYGYTFGSGTRLTVV.

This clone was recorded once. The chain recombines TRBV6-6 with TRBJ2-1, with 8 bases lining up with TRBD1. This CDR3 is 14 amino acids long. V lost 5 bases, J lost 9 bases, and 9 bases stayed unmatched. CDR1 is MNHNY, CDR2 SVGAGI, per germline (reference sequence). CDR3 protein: CASSPPGQGGEQFF. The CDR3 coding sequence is TGTGCCAGCAGTCCCCCCGGACAGGGTGGTGAGCAGTTCTTC.

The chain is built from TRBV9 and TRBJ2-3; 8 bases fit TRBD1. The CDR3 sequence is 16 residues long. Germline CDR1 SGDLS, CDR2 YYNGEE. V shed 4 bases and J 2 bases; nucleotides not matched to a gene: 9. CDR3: CASSPRQGPSTDTQYF. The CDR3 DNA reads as TGTGCCAGCAGCCCCAGACAGGGGCCCTCCACAGATACGCAGTATTTT.

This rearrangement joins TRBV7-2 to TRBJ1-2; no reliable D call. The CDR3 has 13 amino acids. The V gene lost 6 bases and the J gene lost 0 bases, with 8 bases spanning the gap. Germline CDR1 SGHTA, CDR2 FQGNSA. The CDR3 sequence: CASRAAANYGYTF. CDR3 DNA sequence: TGTGCCAGCAGGGCCGCGGCTAACTATGGCTACACCTTC.

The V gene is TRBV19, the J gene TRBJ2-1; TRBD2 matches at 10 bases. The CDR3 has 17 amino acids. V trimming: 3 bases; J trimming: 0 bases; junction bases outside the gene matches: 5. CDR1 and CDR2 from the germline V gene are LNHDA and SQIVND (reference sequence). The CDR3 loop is CASSIQAGGRSYNEQFF. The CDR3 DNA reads TGTGCCAGTAGTATCCAAGCGGGGGGGCGCTCCTACAATGAGCAGTTCTTC.

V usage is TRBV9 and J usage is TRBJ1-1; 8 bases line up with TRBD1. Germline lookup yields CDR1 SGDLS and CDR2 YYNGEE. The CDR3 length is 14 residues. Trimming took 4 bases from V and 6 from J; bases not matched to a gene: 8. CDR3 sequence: CASSLTGGASEAFF. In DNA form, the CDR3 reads TGTGCCAGCAGCCTTACAGGGGGTGCCTCTGAAGCTTTCTTT.

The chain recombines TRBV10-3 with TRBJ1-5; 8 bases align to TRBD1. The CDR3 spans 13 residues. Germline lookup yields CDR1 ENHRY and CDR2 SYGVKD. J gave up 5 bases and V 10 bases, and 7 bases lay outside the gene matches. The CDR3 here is CATTQGAHQPQHF. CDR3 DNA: TGTGCCACGACGCAGGGGGCGCATCAGCCCCAGCATTTT.

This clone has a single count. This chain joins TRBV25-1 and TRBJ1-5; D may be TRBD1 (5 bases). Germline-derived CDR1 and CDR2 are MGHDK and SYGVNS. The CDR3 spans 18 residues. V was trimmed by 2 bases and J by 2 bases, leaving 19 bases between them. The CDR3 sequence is CASSEPPGGLARNQPQHF. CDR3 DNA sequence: TGTGCCAGCAGTGAACCCCCGGGGGGTCTAGCTCGCAATCAGCCCCAGCATTTT.

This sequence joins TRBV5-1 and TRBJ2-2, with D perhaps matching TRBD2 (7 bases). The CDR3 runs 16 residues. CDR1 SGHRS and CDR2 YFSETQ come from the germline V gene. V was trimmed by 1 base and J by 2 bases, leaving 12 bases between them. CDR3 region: CASSLKRGGNTGELFF. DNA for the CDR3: TGCGCCAGCAGCTTGAAGAGGGGGGGCAACACCGGGGAGCTGTTTTTT.

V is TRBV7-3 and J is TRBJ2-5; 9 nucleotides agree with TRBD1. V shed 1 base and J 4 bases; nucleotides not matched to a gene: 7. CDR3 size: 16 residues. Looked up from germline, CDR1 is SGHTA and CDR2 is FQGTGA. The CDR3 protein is CASSLRGQGSRETQYF. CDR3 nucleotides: TGTGCCAGCAGCTTAAGGGGACAGGGATCTAGAGAGACCCAGTACTTC.

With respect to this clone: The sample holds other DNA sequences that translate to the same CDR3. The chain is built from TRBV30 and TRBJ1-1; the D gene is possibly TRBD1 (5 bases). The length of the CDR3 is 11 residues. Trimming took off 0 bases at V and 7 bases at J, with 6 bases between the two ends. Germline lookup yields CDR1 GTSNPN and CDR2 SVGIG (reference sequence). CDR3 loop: CAWSVQGEAFF. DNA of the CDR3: TGTGCCTGGAGTGTCCAGGGTGAAGCTTTCTTT.